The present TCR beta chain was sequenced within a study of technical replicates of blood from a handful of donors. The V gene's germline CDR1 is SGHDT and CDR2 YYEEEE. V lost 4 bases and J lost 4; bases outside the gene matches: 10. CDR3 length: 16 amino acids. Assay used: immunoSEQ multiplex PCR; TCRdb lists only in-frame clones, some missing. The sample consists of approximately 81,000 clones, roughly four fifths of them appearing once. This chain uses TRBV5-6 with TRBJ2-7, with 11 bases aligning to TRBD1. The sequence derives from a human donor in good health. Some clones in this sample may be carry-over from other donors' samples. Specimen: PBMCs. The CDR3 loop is CASSLLRDRGLYEQYF. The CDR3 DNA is TGTGCCAGCAGCCTACTCCGGGACAGGGGGTTATACGAGCAGTACTTC.